This passage covers 6 T cell receptor beta chains from one sample sequenced in a study of T cell responses to AZD1222 COVID-19 vaccine. The method was immunoSEQ multiplex PCR; TCRdb's version includes in-frame clones alone and lacks a portion of them. The sample lists 110,000 to 150,000 clones, 85% to 95% occurring once. Sequences were derived from peripheral blood, sampled on day 0 of AZD1222 vaccination. The source of these receptors is an adult in good health.

This chain links TRBV5-1 with TRBJ2-7, with 10 bases that match TRBD2. The length of the CDR3 is 16 residues. V was pared by 4 bases and J by 1 base, with 8 bases of the junction left unmatched. From germline, CDR1 is SGHRS and CDR2 YFSETQ. CDR3 residues: CASSPLTSGPSYEQYF. The CDR3 DNA reads as TGCGCCAGCAGCCCACTGACTAGCGGGCCGTCCTACGAGCAGTACTTC.

The chain recombines TRBV19 with TRBJ2-2, with TRBD2 matching 14 bases. The J segment lost 4 bases and the V segment lost 6 bases, leaving 4 bases of the junction unmatched. Germline assignment: CDR1 LNHDA and CDR2 SQIVND (reference sequence). This CDR3 has 16 amino acids. CDR3 bases: TGTGCCAGTAGCGGACTAGCGGGAGGATTCACCGGGGAGCTGTTTTTT. Translated, it gives CASSGLAGGFTGELFF.

The chain recombines TRBV7-3 with TRBJ1-1, with a tentative D call TRBD1 (6 bases). The CDR3 sequence is 13 residues long. Germline-derived CDR1 and CDR2 are SGHTA and FQGTGA. Deletions cut 6 bases from V and 1 base from J, with 9 bases between. The CDR3 DNA sequence: TGTGCCAGCAGTTCGACAGGGAACACTGAAGCTTTCTTT. Protein sequence: CASSSTGNTEAFF.

The rearrangement joins TRBV19 to TRBJ1-5, with D tentatively TRBD1 (5 bases). The V gene lost 9 bases and the J gene lost 1 base, with 10 bases spanning the gap. The CDR3 consists of 13 residues. Germline CDR1 LNHDA, CDR2 SQIVND (reference sequence). The CDR3 nucleotides read TGTGCCAGCAAGGGACTCAGCAATCAGCCCCAGCATTTT. This translates into CASKGLSNQPQHF.

This clone occurred once. This rearrangement joins TRBV6-2 or TRBV6-3 to TRBJ1-2; 8 nucleotides match TRBD1. From germline, CDR1 is MNHEY and CDR2 SVGEGT. The CDR3 spans 16 residues. J was trimmed by 4 bases and V by 3 bases; bases with no gene match: 10. The CDR3 is CASSYRAQGAIYGYTF. The CDR3 DNA is TGTGCCAGCAGTTATCGGGCGCAGGGGGCGATCTATGGCTACACCTTC.

The genes are TRBV6-6 and TRBJ1-5; TRBD1 might be the D (5 bases). From germline, CDR1 is MNHNY and CDR2 SVGAGI (reference sequence). This CDR3 comprises 13 residues. Trimming left V 5 bases short and J 6 bases short, with 11 bases between. CDR3 sequence reads: CASSDQGAQPQHF. CDR3 nucleotide sequence: TGTGCCAGCAGTGATCAGGGAGCTCAGCCCCAGCATTTT.